The 8 T cell receptor beta chains in this list originate from one sample, sequenced in a study of PD-1 blockade in classical Hodgkin lymphoma. The method was immunoSEQ multiplex PCR; TCRdb's version includes in-frame clones alone and lacks a portion of them. The data show about 98,000 clones, with 80% to 90% seen just once and roughly 15% held by the top ten. Each patient relapsed following autologous stem cell transplantation, and prior brentuximab vedotin exposure differed. The source was peripheral blood mononuclear cells (PBMCs), collected before the second cycle of nivolumab. All receptors come from a human donor with classical Hodgkin lymphoma.

The chain recombines TRBV2 with TRBJ1-4; 7 bases agree with TRBD1. The CDR3 has 15 amino acids. With 6 bases clipped from V and 7 bases from J, the junction kept 11 bases outside the gene matches. The V gene's germline CDR1 is SNHLY and CDR2 FYNNEI. The chain's CDR3 is CASSLDGRGVEKLFF. The CDR3 nucleotides read TGTGCCAGCAGCCTAGACGGCAGGGGGGTTGAAAAACTGTTTTTT.

The genes are TRBV9 and TRBJ2-3; 14 nucleotides agree with TRBD2. This CDR3 has 17 amino acids. With 2 bases clipped from V and 3 bases from J, the junction kept 5 bases outside the gene matches. Germline V gene data show CDR1 as SGDLS and CDR2 as YYNGEE. The CDR3 DNA sequence: TGTGCCAGCAGCGTTGGGACTAGCGGGAGTCTGACAGATACGCAGTATTTT. Translated: CASSVGTSGSLTDTQYF.

This chain connects TRBV6-5 to TRBJ2-2, with a weak D call TRBD2 (6 bases). The V end was cut by 8 bases, the J end by 3 bases, with 13 bases between. Germline CDR1 reads MNHEY; CDR2 reads SVGAGI. The CDR3 spans 14 residues. This CDR3 reads CASREPWDTGELFF. The CDR3 bases are TGTGCCAGCCGGGAGCCGTGGGACACCGGGGAGCTGTTTTTT.

This chain links TRBV2 with TRBJ1-1; perhaps TRBD1 as D (5 bases). V dropped 1 base and J dropped 2 bases, with 14 bases sitting between them. Germline V gene lookup returns CDR1 SNHLY and CDR2 FYNNEI. The CDR3 has 16 residues. The CDR3 protein is CASSEGGRRPNTEAFF. The DNA for the CDR3 is TGTGCCAGCAGTGAAGGGGGCCGACGGCCCAACACTGAAGCTTTCTTT.

V usage is TRBV11-2 and J usage is TRBJ2-3; TRBD1 is a possible D gene (7 bases). The germline V and J ends were trimmed by 5 bases and 4 bases, with 22 bases remaining between them. The CDR3 is 17 amino acids. CDR1 is SGHAT, CDR2 FQNNGV, per germline. The CDR3 DNA reads TGTGCCAGCAGCCCCAGGGGGGCCCCCGGTGCAGCAGATACGCAGTATTTT. This codes for CASSPRGAPGAADTQYF.

The chain recombines TRBV7-2 with TRBJ2-7; 8 positions match TRBD2. This CDR3 region has 14 residues. Trimming took 5 bases from V and 4 from J; bases not matched to a gene: 7. The germline V gene has CDR1 SGHTA and CDR2 FQGNSA. The DNA for the CDR3 is TGTGCCAGCAGCCGCCAGCGGGAGATGTACGAGCAGTACTTC. It is translated as CASSRQREMYEQYF.

V and J are TRBV9 and TRBJ2-5; 7 bases are shared with TRBD1. V lost 2 bases and J lost 1; bases outside the gene matches: 2. The CDR3 has 14 amino acids. Germline V gives CDR1 SGDLS, CDR2 YYNGEE. In nucleotides, the CDR3 is TGTGCCAGCAGCGTCCGGGACAGCCAAGAGACCCAGTACTTC. Its protein is CASSVRDSQETQYF.

The chain has TRBV9 and TRBJ2-7; maybe TRBD2 (6 bases). Germline CDR1 is SGDLS and CDR2 is YYNGEE. V was pared by 3 bases and J by 4 bases, with 14 bases between. The CDR3 covers 14 residues. CDR3 loop: CASSAHPSAYEQYF. The CDR3 DNA reads as TGTGCCAGCAGCGCTCACCCTAGCGCGTACGAGCAGTACTTC.